This entry is about one T cell receptor (beta chain). These data belong to a study of technical replicates of blood from a few donors. The CDR3 loop spans 16 amino acids. From germline, CDR1 is ENHRY and CDR2 SYGVKD. V lost 10 bases and J lost 2; bases outside the gene matches: 14. Profiled with immunoSEQ multiplex PCR; TCRdb holds only in-frame clones, not every one. This table holds tens of thousands of clones, nearly 96% found once. The rearrangement joins TRBV10-3 to TRBJ2-7, with 10 bases lining up with TRBD2. The sample taken for sequencing was T cells isolated from PBMCs. The source is a human donor in good health. CDR3: CATWDGLAEGAYEQYF. The CDR3 DNA reads as TGTGCCACGTGGGACGGACTAGCGGAGGGGGCCTACGAGCAGTACTTC.